What follows describes a single TCR beta chain. This entry belongs to a study of blood T cell repertoires in COVID-19. The V gene lost 3 bases and the J gene lost 8 bases, with 20 bases spanning the gap. This CDR3 comprises 16 residues. Germline CDR1 and CDR2: WNHNN and SYGVQD (reference sequence). Profiling relied on immunoSEQ multiplex PCR, and the TCRdb table lists in-frame clones only, not all of them. Among approximately 250,000 clones listed, around 86% were seen once. Specimen: peripheral blood. The source is a woman aged 80 or older with COVID-19, enrolled during active disease. This chain connects TRBV10-1 to TRBJ2-1; no clear D. The CDR3 nucleotides are TGCGCCAGCAGTGATAGTTCTATATCCAATCTATATGAGCAGTTCTTC. Its protein product is CASSDSSISNLYEQFF.